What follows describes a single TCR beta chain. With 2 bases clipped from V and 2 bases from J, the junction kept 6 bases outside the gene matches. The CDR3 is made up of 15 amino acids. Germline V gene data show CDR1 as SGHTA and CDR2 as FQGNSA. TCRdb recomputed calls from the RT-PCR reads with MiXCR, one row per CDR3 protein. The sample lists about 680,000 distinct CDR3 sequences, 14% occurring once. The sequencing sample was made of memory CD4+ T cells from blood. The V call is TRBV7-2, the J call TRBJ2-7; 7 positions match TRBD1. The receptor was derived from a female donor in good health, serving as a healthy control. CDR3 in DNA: TGTGCCAGCAGCTTATCGGGACAGATCACCTACGAGCAGTACTTC. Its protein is CASSLSGQITYEQYF. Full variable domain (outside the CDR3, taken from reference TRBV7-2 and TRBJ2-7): GAGVSQSPSNKVTEKGKDVELRCDPISGHTALYWYRQSLGQGLEFLIYFQGNSAPDKSGLPSDRFSAERTGGSVSTLTIQRTQQEDSAVYLCASSLSGQITYEQYFGPGTRLTVT.